The 31 T cell receptor beta chains presented below share a single source sample, sequenced in a study of technical replicates of blood from a handful of donors. Using immunoSEQ multiplex PCR, the repertoire was profiled, and TCRdb retains in-frame clones only, with some absent. Of fewer than 75,000 clones listed, approximately 88% are singletons. What was sequenced was PBMCs. The receptors were gathered from a human donor in good health. Some clones in this sample may be carry-over from other donors' samples.

The rearrangement links TRBV4-1 to TRBJ1-5; D is perhaps TRBD1 (6 bases). Germline V CDR1 and CDR2: MGHRA, YSYEKL. The CDR3 loop spans 14 amino acids. Trimming shortened V by 4 bases and J by 3 bases, and 10 bases separated the two germline ends. The CDR3 sequence: CASSPRQDNQPQHF. In DNA form, the CDR3 reads TGCGCCAGCAGCCCCCGACAGGACAATCAGCCCCAGCATTTT.

This chain connects TRBV4-1 to TRBJ1-2, with a tentative D call TRBD1 (5 bases). The germline V gene has CDR1 MGHRA and CDR2 YSYEKL. This CDR3 contains 15 residues. Trimming shortened V by 2 bases and J by 0 bases, and 10 bases separated the two germline ends. CDR3 in amino acids: CASSQPRDSNYGYTF. CDR3 DNA: TGCGCCAGCAGCCAACCCCGGGACTCTAACTATGGCTACACCTTC.

The chain recombines TRBV7-2 with TRBJ2-7, with TRBD2 matching 7 bases. V was pared by 0 bases and J by 4 bases, with 6 bases of the junction left unmatched. CDR1 is SGHTA, CDR2 FQGNSA, per germline. The length of the CDR3 is 15 residues. CDR3 loop: CASSLAWSGGYEQYF. CDR3 bases: TGTGCCAGCAGCTTAGCTTGGTCGGGAGGATACGAGCAGTACTTC.

This clone was counted only a few times. The V gene is TRBV18, the J gene TRBJ2-6; 9 bases are shared with TRBD1. With 3 bases clipped from V and 4 bases from J, the junction kept 7 bases outside the gene matches. From germline, CDR1 is KGHSH and CDR2 LQKENI. This CDR3 contains 17 residues. The CDR3 loop reads CASSPTGGARGANVLTF. The CDR3 nucleotides are TGTGCCAGCTCACCTACAGGGGGCGCGAGAGGGGCCAACGTCCTGACTTTC. The whole variable domain, remainder taken from reference TRBV18 and TRBJ2-6, is NAGVMQNPRHLVRRRGQEARLRCSPMKGHSHVYWYRQLPEEGLKFMVYLQKENIIDESGMPKERFSAEFPKEGPSILRIQQVVRGDSAAYFCASSPTGGARGANVLTFGAGSRLTVL.

The V gene is TRBV4-3, the J gene TRBJ2-2; TRBD1 matches 9 bases. Germline assignment: CDR1 LGHNA and CDR2 YSLEER. The CDR3 is 17 residues long. V was pared by 0 bases and J by 5 bases, with 7 bases of the junction left unmatched. The CDR3 DNA follows: TGCGCCAGCAGCCAAGATCTAGCGACAGGGGGTACCGGGGAGCTGTTTTTT. This codes for CASSQDLATGGTGELFF.

The rearrangement uses TRBV10-3 and TRBJ1-4; D ambiguous. Germline values: CDR1 ENHRY, CDR2 SYGVKD. The CDR3 runs 15 residues. V lost 0 bases and J 0 bases, leaving 5 bases between the germline ends. This CDR3 reads CAISESTATNEKLFF. CDR3 bases: TGTGCCATCAGTGAGTCCACGGCAACTAATGAAAAACTGTTTTTT.

The V gene is TRBV6-5, the J gene TRBJ2-1; 8 bases map to TRBD1. The CDR3 spans 13 residues. Germline CDR1 MNHEY, CDR2 SVGAGI. V lost 8 bases to trimming and J lost 6 bases; unmatched junction nucleotides: 6. Here the CDR3 reads CASQHTGGNEQFF. The CDR3 DNA follows: TGTGCCAGCCAACACACAGGGGGCAATGAGCAGTTCTTC.

The rearrangement uses TRBV5-1 and TRBJ2-5; TRBD2 is a possible D gene (6 bases). V was shortened by 4 bases and J by 5 bases, with 15 bases between the two germline ends. The germline V gene encodes CDR1 SGHRS and CDR2 YFSETQ. The length of the CDR3 is 14 residues. The CDR3 DNA reads TGCGCCAGCAGCCCCCAAACTAGCACGGAGACCCAGTACTTC. Translated: CASSPQTSTETQYF.

This clone has just a few counts. The chain joins TRBV10-3 to TRBJ2-5; a possible D gene is TRBD2 (6 bases). Trimming took off 0 bases at V and 2 bases at J, with 19 bases between the two ends. This CDR3 is built from 18 residues. Germline-derived CDR1 and CDR2 are ENHRY and SYGVKD. The CDR3 is CAISESSSGLARQETQYF. CDR3 DNA sequence: TGTGCCATCAGTGAGTCGAGCAGCGGGCTAGCGCGTCAAGAGACCCAGTACTTC.

This clone occurred once. The J gene is TRBJ2-3, the V gene TRBV7-9, with TRBD1 identical over 8 bases. The CDR3 is 16 amino acids. J gave up 2 bases and V 3 bases, and 7 bases lay outside the gene matches. Germline V CDR1 and CDR2: SEHNR, FQNEAQ (reference sequence). The CDR3 spells CASSFLDREFTDTQYF. The CDR3, as DNA: TGTGCCAGCAGCTTCCTGGACAGGGAGTTCACAGATACGCAGTATTTT.

V usage is TRBV5-1 and J usage is TRBJ1-2, with D unclear. The CDR3 has 16 amino acids. Trimming left V 0 bases short and J 2 bases short, with 14 bases between. The germline gives CDR1 SGHRS, CDR2 YFSETQ. The CDR3 nucleotides read TGCGCCAGCAGCTTGGGTACAGTCCAGGCCAACTATGGCTACACCTTC. It codes for CASSLGTVQANYGYTF.

The chain links TRBV7-2 to TRBJ1-1, with TRBD1 matching 7 bases. Germline V gene lookup returns CDR1 SGHTA and CDR2 FQGNSA. V shed 2 bases, J shed 4 bases, and the junction held 4 bases outside the gene matches. This CDR3 contains 14 residues. CDR3 residues: CASSLRGLGTEAFF. CDR3 nucleotide sequence: TGTGCCAGCAGCTTAAGGGGGCTAGGCACTGAAGCTTTCTTT.

The chain links TRBV7-2 to TRBJ2-2; 11 nucleotides align to TRBD2. The CDR3 has 18 residues. J lost 4 bases, V lost 5 bases, and 12 bases had no gene match. Germline CDR1 is SGHTA and CDR2 is FQGNSA. The CDR3 here is CASSRTGSGRAGTGELFF. The CDR3 DNA is TGTGCCAGCAGCCGCACGGGTAGCGGGAGGGCCGGCACCGGGGAGCTGTTTTTT. The full variable domain, in which reference TRBV7-2 and TRBJ2-2 provide the parts outside the CDR3, is GAGVSQSPSNKVTEKGKDVELRCDPISGHTALYWYRQSLGQGLEFLIYFQGNSAPDKSGLPSDRFSAERTGGSVSTLTIQRTQQEDSAVYLCASSRTGSGRAGTGELFFGEGSRLTVL.

This sequence joins TRBV19 and TRBJ2-2; 10 bases are shared with TRBD2. The J segment lost 0 bases and the V segment lost 7 bases, leaving 14 bases of the junction unmatched. CDR1 LNHDA and CDR2 SQIVND come from the germline V gene (reference sequence). The CDR3 consists of 19 residues. The DNA of the CDR3 is TGTGCCAGTACCCGTCAGGCGGAAGCGGGAGGGTCGAACACCGGGGAGCTGTTTTTT. It specifies CASTRQAEAGGSNTGELFF.

This chain connects TRBV30 to TRBJ2-1; 12 bases align to TRBD2. The CDR3 consists of 20 residues. The junction had 15 bases not matched to a gene; V was cut back by 1 base and J by 2 bases. Germline V CDR1 and CDR2: GTSNPN, SVGIG (reference sequence). The CDR3 DNA is TGTGCCTGGAGTGACCCCTCCCAGACTAGCGGGAGAGTCGCCTACAATGAGCAGTTCTTC. This translates into CAWSDPSQTSGRVAYNEQFF.

This rearrangement joins TRBV5-5 to TRBJ1-2, with D tentatively TRBD1 (6 bases). V shed 1 base and J shed 6 bases, with 13 bases lying between them. The CDR3 loop spans 14 amino acids. Germline lookup yields CDR1 SGHKS and CDR2 YYEKEE (reference sequence). The CDR3 region has the DNA TGTGCCAGCAGCTTGTTGACAGGCCAAGATGGCTACACCTTC. This translates into CASSLLTGQDGYTF.

Here the CDR3 DNA reads TGTGCCTGGAGATCCAGGGGAGATTTGACCCAGTACTTC. This sequence encodes CAWRSRGDLTQYF. The V gene is TRBV30, the J gene TRBJ2-5, with D perhaps matching TRBD1 (6 bases). V was cut by 3 bases and J by 7 bases, with 15 bases left in between. This CDR3 spans 13 amino acids. CDR1 is GTSNPN, CDR2 SVGIG, per germline (reference sequence). Full variable domain (outside the CDR3, taken from reference TRBV30 and TRBJ2-5): SQTIHQWPATLVQPVGSPLSLECTVEGTSNPNLYWYRQAAGRGLQLLFYSVGIGQISSEVPQNLSASRPQDRQFILSSKKLLLSDSGFYLCAWRSRGDLTQYFGPGTRLLVL.

The chain carries TRBV5-4 and TRBJ2-1; TRBD2 aligns across 9 bases. The CDR3 is 15 residues long. The ends lost 4 bases at V and 2 bases at J; junction bases unmatched: 4. Per germline, CDR1 SGHNT and CDR2 YYREEE (reference sequence). In DNA, the CDR3 is TGTGCCAGCAGCATGACTAGCGGACCCTACAATGAGCAGTTCTTC. Residues: CASSMTSGPYNEQFF.

This chain connects TRBV30 to TRBJ1-1; unclear D gene. CDR3 size: 13 residues. V was shortened by 0 bases and J by 2 bases, with 7 bases between the two germline ends. Germline CDR1 is GTSNPN and CDR2 is SVGIG (reference sequence). The CDR3 protein is CAWSVRFNTEAFF. The CDR3 DNA reads TGTGCCTGGAGTGTACGGTTCAACACTGAAGCTTTCTTT.

The chain has TRBV18 and TRBJ2-6, with a possible D match to TRBD1 (6 bases). V lost 4 bases, J lost 0 bases, and 16 bases lay in between. CDR3 length: 18 residues. Germline CDR1 is KGHSH and CDR2 is LQKENI. DNA of the CDR3: TGTGCCAGCTCACAAGTAGACAGGCCCACCTCTGGGGCCAACGTCCTGACTTTC. Translated, it gives CASSQVDRPTSGANVLTF.

The chain uses TRBV5-4 and TRBJ2-7; 9 positions match TRBD2. V lost 4 bases to trimming and J lost 5 bases; unmatched junction nucleotides: 7. CDR1 SGHNT and CDR2 YYREEE come from the germline V gene (reference sequence). The CDR3 length is 14 residues. The chain's CDR3 is CASSQSGRINEQYF. Written as DNA, the CDR3 is TGTGCCAGCAGCCAAAGCGGGAGGATCAACGAGCAGTACTTC.

This clone was seen only once. This sequence joins TRBV11-2 and TRBJ2-7; possible D gene TRBD1, 6 bases. V lost 4 bases and J lost 0, with 10 bases in between. Germline assignment: CDR1 SGHAT and CDR2 FQNNGV. CDR3 length: 14 amino acids. The CDR3 is CASSSRTDSYEQYF. DNA of the CDR3: TGTGCCAGCAGCTCCCGGACAGACTCCTACGAGCAGTACTTC.

V usage is TRBV7-2 and J usage is TRBJ2-7; 10 bases are shared with TRBD1. The CDR3 runs to 15 residues. With 7 bases clipped from V and 3 bases from J, the junction kept 9 bases outside the gene matches. The germline gives CDR1 SGHTA, CDR2 FQGNSA. The CDR3 sequence: CASNPRGTGVYEQYF. The CDR3 DNA reads as TGTGCCAGCAACCCACGCGGGACAGGGGTCTACGAGCAGTACTTC.

V and J are TRBV9 and TRBJ2-3; D is perhaps TRBD2 (6 bases). Germline V gene sequence: CDR1 SGDLS, CDR2 YYNGEE. V lost 1 base and J 3 bases, leaving 9 bases between the germline ends. The CDR3 runs 14 residues. The CDR3 protein is CASSVRRGTDTQYF. CDR3 DNA sequence: TGTGCCAGCAGCGTACGACGGGGGACAGATACGCAGTATTTT.

V gene TRBV6-1 combines with J gene TRBJ1-2; a possible D gene is TRBD1 (5 bases). The CDR3 consists of 11 residues. Germline CDR1 reads MNHNS; CDR2 reads SASEGT. V lost 6 bases and J 4 bases, leaving 6 bases between the germline ends. The CDR3 protein is CASSDSYGYTF. In nucleotides, the CDR3 is TGTGCCAGCAGCGACAGCTATGGCTACACCTTC.

The rearrangement links TRBV30 to TRBJ2-7; D is unresolved. This CDR3 spans 12 amino acids. From germline, CDR1 is GTSNPN and CDR2 SVGIG (reference sequence). The V end lost 0 bases, the J end lost 4 bases, and 7 bases lay between the germline ends. CDR3 sequence reads: CAWSVIGYEQYF. In nucleotides, the CDR3 is TGTGCCTGGAGTGTAATCGGTTACGAGCAGTACTTC.

J is TRBJ2-1 and V is TRBV15, with D possibly being TRBD2 (6 bases). The CDR3 covers 16 residues. Germline V gives CDR1 LNHNV, CDR2 YYDKDF (reference sequence). Trimming cost V 0 bases and J 3 bases, with 12 bases left between them. The CDR3 DNA reads TGTGCCACCAGCAGAGAAGTTGTGGGACTCTACAATGAGCAGTTCTTC. Its protein product is CATSREVVGLYNEQFF.

This clone was seen a handful of times. The chain links TRBV29-1 to TRBJ2-2; 11 bases match TRBD2. After removal of 3 bases from V and 4 bases from J, the junction contained 4 bases not matched to a gene. The CDR3 covers 15 residues. Germline V gene data show CDR1 as SQVTM and CDR2 as ANQGSEA. The DNA of the CDR3 is TGCAGCGTTGACACTAGCGGGAGATCCACCGGGGAGCTGTTTTTT. Protein sequence: CSVDTSGRSTGELFF.

This clone was detected once. The chain is built from TRBV7-8 and TRBJ1-2; 11 positions match TRBD1. J lost 6 bases, V lost 1 base, and 1 base had no gene match. From germline, CDR1 is SGHVS and CDR2 FQNEAQ. This CDR3 is 14 amino acids long. For the CDR3, the DNA is TGTGCCAGCAGCTTAGGGGACAGGGGGGATGGCTACACCTTC. Translating it yields CASSLGDRGDGYTF.

This chain uses TRBV5-6 with TRBJ1-1; D is uncertain. Trimming took 5 bases from V and 0 from J, leaving 14 bases between them. This CDR3 comprises 15 residues. Germline CDR1 is SGHDT and CDR2 is YYEEEE. CDR3 in DNA: TGTGCCAGCAGGGCGGCGGATAGGTTGAACACTGAAGCTTTCTTT. Protein: CASRAADRLNTEAFF. The whole variable domain, remainder taken from reference TRBV5-6 and TRBJ1-1, is DAGVTQSPTHLIKTRGQQVTLRCSPKSGHDTVSWYQQALGQGPQFIFQYYEEEERQRGNFPDRFSGHQFPNYSSELNVNALLLGDSALYLCASRAADRLNTEAFFGQGTRLTVV.

CDR3 sequence (DNA): TGCGCCAGCAGCCAGACCGACAGGGGTGTGTACAATGAGCAGTTCTTC. It yields the protein CASSQTDRGVYNEQFF. The genes are TRBV4-1 and TRBJ2-1; 8 bases align to TRBD1. Germline CDR1 reads MGHRA; CDR2 reads YSYEKL. The V and J ends lost 3 bases and 4 bases, in that order; junction bases with no gene match: 8. The CDR3 totals 16 residues.